This T cell receptor beta chain is from a study of T cell responses to AZD1222 COVID-19 vaccine. Method: immunoSEQ multiplex PCR; TCRdb's copy keeps in-frame clones and lacks some. Here the sample spans approximately 97,000 clones, around 86% being singletons. In regard to this clone: Its antigen is unknown.

The V gene's germline CDR1 is SNHLY and CDR2 FYNNEI. This CDR3 spans 16 amino acids. Trimming shortened V by 5 bases and J by 0 bases, and 16 bases separated the two germline ends. Study observations and caveats: In all cases, repertoires were sampled only after the peak T cell response. Baseline serology detected seropositivity in only five or six AZD1222 recipients.

The sample was peripheral blood, taken on day 0 of AZD1222 vaccination. The receptor was isolated from an adult in good health. The chain has TRBV2 and TRBJ1-1; a weak D match, TRBD1 (5 bases). CDR3 coding DNA: TGTGCCAGCAGTTTCAGGACATCGAGCGTGAACACTGAAGCTTTCTTT. It translates to CASSFRTSSVNTEAFF.